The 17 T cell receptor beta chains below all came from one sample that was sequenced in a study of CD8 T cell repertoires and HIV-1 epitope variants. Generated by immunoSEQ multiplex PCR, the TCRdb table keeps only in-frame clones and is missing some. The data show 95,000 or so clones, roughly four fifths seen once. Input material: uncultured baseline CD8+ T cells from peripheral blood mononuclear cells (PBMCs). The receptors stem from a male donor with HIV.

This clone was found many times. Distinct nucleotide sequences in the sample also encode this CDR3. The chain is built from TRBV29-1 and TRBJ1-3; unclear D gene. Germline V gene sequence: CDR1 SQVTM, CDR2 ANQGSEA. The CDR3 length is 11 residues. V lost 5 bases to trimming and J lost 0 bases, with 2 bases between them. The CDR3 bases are TGCAGCGTTCACTCTGGAAACACCATATATTTT. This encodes CSVHSGNTIYF.

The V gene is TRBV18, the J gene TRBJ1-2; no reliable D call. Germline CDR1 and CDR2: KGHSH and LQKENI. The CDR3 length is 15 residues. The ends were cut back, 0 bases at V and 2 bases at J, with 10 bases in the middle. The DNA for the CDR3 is TGTGCCAGCTCACCACCGGTATGGACCAACTATGGCTACACCTTC. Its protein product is CASSPPVWTNYGYTF.

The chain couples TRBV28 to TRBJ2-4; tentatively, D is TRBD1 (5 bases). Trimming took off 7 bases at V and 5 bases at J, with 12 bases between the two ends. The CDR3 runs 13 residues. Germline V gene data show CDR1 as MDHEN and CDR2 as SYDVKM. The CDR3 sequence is CASTMDMENIQYF. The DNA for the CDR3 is TGTGCCAGCACTATGGACATGGAAAACATTCAGTACTTC.

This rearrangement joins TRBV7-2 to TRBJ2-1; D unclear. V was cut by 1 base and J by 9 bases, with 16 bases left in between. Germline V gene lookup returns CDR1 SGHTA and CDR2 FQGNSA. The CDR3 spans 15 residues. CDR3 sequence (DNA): TGTGCCAGCAGCTTAGACCGCCGGACCTTACTTGAGCAGTTCTTC. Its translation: CASSLDRRTLLEQFF.

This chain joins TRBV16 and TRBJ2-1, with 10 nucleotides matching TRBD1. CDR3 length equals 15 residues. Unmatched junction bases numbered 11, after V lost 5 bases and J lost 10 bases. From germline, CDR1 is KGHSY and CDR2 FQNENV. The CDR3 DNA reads TGTGCCAGCAGCGACCGGGACAGGGGCCGAAAGGAGCAGTTCTTC. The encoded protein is CASSDRDRGRKEQFF.

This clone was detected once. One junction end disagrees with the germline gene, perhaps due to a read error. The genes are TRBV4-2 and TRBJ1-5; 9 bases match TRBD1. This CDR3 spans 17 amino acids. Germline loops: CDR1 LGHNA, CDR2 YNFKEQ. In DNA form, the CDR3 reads TGTGCCAGCAGCCAAGATGTCGGAACAGGGGGCAAACAGCCCCAGCATTTT. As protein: CASSQDVGTGGKQPQHF.

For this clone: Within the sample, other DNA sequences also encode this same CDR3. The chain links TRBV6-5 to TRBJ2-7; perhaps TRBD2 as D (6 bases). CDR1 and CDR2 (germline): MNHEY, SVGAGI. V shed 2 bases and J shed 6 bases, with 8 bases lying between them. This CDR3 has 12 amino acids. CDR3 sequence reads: CASSYGGGEQYF. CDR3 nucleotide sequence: TGTGCCAGCAGTTACGGGGGAGGCGAGCAGTACTTC.

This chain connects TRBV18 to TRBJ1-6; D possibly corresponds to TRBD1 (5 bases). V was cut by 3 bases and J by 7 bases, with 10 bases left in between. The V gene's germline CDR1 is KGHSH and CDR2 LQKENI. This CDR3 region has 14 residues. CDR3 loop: CASSPGPKNSPLHF. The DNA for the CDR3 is TGTGCCAGCTCACCGGGACCGAAAAATTCACCCCTCCACTTT.

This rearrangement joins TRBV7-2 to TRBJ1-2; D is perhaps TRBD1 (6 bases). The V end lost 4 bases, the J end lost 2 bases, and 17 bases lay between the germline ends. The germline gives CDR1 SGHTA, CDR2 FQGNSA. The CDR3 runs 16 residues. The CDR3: CASSSGLQGVNYGYTF. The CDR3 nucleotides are TGTGCCAGCAGCTCAGGTCTACAGGGAGTGAACTATGGCTACACCTTC.

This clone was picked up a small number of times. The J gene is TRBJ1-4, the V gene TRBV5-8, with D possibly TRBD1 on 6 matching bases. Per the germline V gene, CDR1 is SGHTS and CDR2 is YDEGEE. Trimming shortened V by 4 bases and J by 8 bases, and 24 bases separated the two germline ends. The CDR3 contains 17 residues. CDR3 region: CASSPGATGEVGEKLFF. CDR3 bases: TGTGCCAGCAGCCCTGGAGCGACAGGAGAAGTCGGGGAAAAACTGTTTTTT.

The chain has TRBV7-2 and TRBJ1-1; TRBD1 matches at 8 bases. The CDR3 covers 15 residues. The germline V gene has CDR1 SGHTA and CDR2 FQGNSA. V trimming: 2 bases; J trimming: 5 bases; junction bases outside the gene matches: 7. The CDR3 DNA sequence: TGTGCCAGCAGCTTAAACCCAGGGGGCGGGACTGAAGCTTTCTTT. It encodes CASSLNPGGGTEAFF.

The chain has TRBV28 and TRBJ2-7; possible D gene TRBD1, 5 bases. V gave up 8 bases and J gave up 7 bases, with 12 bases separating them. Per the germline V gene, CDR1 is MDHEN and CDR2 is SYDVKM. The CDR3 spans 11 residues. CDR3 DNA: TGTGCCAGCTGGCAGGGTACGGAGCAGTACTTC. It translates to CASWQGTEQYF.

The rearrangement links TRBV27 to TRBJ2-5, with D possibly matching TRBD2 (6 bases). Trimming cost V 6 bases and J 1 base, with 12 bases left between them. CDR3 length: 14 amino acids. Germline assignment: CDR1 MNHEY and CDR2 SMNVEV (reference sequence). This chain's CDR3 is CASRGGPTQETQYF. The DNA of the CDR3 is TGTGCCAGCAGGGGGGGACCGACCCAAGAGACCCAGTACTTC.

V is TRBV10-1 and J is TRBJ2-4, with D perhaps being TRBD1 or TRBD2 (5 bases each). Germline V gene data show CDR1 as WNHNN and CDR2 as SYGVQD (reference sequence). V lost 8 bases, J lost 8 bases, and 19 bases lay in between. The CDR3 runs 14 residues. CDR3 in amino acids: CASGRSRERDIQYF. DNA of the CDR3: TGCGCCAGCGGACGATCCAGGGAGAGGGACATTCAGTACTTC.

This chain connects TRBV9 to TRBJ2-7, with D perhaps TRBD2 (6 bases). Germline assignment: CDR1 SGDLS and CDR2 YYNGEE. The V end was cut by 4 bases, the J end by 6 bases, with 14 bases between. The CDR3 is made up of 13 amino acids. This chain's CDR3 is CASSNRPGGEQYF. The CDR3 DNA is TGTGCCAGCAGCAATAGACCCGGGGGCGAGCAGTACTTC.

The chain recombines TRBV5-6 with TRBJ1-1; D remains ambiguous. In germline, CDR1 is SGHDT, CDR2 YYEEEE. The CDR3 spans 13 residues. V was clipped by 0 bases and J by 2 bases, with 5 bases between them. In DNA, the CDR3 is TGTGCCAGCAGCTTGGCGGGAAACACTGAAGCTTTCTTT. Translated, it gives CASSLAGNTEAFF.

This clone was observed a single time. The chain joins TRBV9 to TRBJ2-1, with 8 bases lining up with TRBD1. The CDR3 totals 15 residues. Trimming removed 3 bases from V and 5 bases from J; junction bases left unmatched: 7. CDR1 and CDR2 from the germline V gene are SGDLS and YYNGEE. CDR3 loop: CASSGQGRGDNEQFF. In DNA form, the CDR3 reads TGTGCCAGCAGCGGACAGGGGAGAGGGGACAATGAGCAGTTCTTC. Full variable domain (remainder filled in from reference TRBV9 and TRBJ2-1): DSGVTQTPKHLITATGQRVTLRCSPRSGDLSVYWYQQSLDQGLQFLIQYYNGEERAKGNILERFSAQQFPDLHSELNLSSLELGDSALYFCASSGQGRGDNEQFFGPGTRLTVL.